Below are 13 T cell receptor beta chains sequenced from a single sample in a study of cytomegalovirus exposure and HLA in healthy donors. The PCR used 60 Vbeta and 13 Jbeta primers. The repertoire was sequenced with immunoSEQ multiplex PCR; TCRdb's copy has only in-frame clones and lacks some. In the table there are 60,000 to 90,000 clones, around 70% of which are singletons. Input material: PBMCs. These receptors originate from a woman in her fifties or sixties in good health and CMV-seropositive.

CDR3 in amino acids: CASSTLRVLRAGELFF. In DNA, the CDR3 is TGTGCCAGTAGTACCTTAAGAGTTTTACGGGCCGGGGAGCTGTTTTTT. The rearrangement links TRBV19 to TRBJ2-2; no clear D. This CDR3 is 16 amino acids long. Between the trimmed V and J ends, which lost 4 bases and 6 bases, there was a span of 18 bases. CDR1 is LNHDA, CDR2 SQIVND, per germline (reference sequence).

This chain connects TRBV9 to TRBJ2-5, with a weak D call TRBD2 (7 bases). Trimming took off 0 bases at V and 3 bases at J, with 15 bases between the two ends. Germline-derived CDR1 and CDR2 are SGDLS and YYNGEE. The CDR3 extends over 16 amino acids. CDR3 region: CASSVEGGVGEETQYF. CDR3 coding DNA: TGTGCCAGCAGCGTAGAGGGGGGGGTAGGCGAAGAGACCCAGTACTTC.

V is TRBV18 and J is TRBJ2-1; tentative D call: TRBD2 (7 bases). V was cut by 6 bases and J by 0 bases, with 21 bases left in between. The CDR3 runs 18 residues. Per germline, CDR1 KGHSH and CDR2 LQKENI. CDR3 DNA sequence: TGTGCCAGCTCCCCTCGGGCTAGCGGACAGAGCTCCTACAATGAGCAGTTCTTC. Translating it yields CASSPRASGQSSYNEQFF.

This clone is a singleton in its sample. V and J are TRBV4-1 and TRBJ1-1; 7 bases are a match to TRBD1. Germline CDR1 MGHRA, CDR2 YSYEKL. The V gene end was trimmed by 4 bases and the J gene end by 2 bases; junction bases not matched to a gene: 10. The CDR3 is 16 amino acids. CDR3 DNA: TGCGCCAGCAGCCCCCAGGAGGGGGCAGGAAACACTGAAGCTTTCTTT. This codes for CASSPQEGAGNTEAFF.

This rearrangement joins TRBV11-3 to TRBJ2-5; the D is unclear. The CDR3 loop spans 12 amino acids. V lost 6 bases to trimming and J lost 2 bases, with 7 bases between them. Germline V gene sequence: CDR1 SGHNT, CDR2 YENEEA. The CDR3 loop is CASSSTQETQYF. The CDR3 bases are TGTGCCAGCAGTTCTACTCAAGAGACCCAGTACTTC.

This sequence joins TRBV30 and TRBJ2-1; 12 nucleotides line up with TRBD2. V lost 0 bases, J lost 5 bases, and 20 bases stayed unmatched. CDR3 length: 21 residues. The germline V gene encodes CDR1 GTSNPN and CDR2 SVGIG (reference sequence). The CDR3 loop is CAWSVQSILRLAGDFDNEQFF. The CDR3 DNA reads TGTGCCTGGAGTGTACAAAGTATCCTGCGACTAGCGGGGGACTTTGACAATGAGCAGTTCTTC.

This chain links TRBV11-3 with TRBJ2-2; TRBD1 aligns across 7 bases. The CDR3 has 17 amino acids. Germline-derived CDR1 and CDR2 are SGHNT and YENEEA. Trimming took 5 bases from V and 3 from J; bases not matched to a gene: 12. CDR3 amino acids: CASSLRWEDRDTGELFF. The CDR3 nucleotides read TGTGCCAGCAGCCTAAGGTGGGAAGACAGGGACACCGGGGAGCTGTTTTTT.

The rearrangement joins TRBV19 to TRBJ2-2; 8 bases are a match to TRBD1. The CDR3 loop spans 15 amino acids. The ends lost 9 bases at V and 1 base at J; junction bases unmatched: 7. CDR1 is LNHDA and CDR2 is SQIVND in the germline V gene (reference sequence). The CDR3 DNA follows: TGTGCCAGCCGACCCGGGACAGGGAACACCGGGGAGCTGTTTTTT. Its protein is CASRPGTGNTGELFF.

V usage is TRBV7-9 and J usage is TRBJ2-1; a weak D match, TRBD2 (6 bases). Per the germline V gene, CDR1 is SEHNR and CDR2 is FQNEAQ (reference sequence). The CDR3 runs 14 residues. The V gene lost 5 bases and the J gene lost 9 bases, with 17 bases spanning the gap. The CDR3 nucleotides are TGTGCCAGCAGCCCGGCGGCGGCCGGGGGTGAGCAGTTCTTC. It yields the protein CASSPAAAGGEQFF. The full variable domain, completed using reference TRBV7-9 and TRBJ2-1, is DTGVSQNPRHKITKRGQNVTFRCDPISEHNRLYWYRQTLGQGPEFLTYFQNEAQLEKSRLLSDRFSAERPKGSFSTLEIQRTEQGDSAMYLCASSPAAAGGEQFFGPGTRLTVL.

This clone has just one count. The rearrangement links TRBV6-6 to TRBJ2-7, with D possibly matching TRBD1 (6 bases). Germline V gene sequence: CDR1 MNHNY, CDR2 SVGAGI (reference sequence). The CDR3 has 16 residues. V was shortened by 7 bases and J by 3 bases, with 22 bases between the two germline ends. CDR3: CASTLHRVPPIYEQYF. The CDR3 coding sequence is TGTGCCAGCACCCTACACAGGGTCCCCCCAATCTACGAGCAGTACTTC.

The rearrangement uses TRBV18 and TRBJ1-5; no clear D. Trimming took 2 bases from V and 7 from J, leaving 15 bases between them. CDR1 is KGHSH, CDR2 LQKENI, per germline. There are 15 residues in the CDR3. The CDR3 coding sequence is TGTGCCAGCTCACCATTTGAAGGCCGACACCAGCCCCAGCATTTT. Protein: CASSPFEGRHQPQHF.

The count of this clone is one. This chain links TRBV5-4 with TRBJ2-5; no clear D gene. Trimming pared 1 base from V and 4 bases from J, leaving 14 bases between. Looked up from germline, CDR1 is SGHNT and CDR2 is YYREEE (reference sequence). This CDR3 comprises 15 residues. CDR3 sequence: CASSLSQVSIETQYF. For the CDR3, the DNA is TGTGCCAGCAGCTTGTCTCAGGTTTCGATAGAGACCCAGTACTTC.

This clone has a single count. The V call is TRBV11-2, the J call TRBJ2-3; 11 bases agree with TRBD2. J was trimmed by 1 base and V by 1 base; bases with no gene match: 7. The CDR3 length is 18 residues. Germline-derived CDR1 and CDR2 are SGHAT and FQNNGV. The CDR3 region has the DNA TGTGCCAGCAGCTTAGGTGCGACTAGCGGGGCCCGCACAGATACGCAGTATTTT. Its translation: CASSLGATSGARTDTQYF.